This TCR beta chain originates from a study of blood T cell repertoires in COVID-19. At the level of the study: T cells, B-cell-depleted T cells, or PBMCs provided the cDNA or gDNA that served as material.

Original processing methods: Using reference gene primer amplification, nucleated cell counts were estimated. The protocol was immunoSEQ multiplex PCR, while the TCRdb copy is restricted to in-frame clones and leaves out a portion. Clonal size and the V and J genes are those of that table, whereas D and trimming came from the DNA. The data contain 60,000 to 80,000 clones, 85% to 90% of them seen just once; the ten biggest clones take up about 0.6%. Trimming removed 1 base at V and 5 bases at J, with 10 bases between. Per the germline V gene, CDR1 is SGHAT and CDR2 is FQDESV (reference sequence). This CDR3 spans 14 amino acids.

Sequencing was performed on peripheral blood. J is TRBJ2-3 and V is TRBV11-1, with a tentative D call TRBD2 (5 bases). This clonotype was obtained from a man in his fifties or sixties with acute or convalescent COVID-19. CDR3 bases: TGTGCCAGCAGCTTAGTGGTTGGGAGAGATACGCAGTATTTT. It specifies CASSLVVGRDTQYF.